This is a list of T cell receptor beta chains from one sample in a study of T-cell memory formation after mild COVID-19. TCRdb fed the 5' RACE reads into MiXCR, producing one record per CDR3 protein. The sample records fewer than 350,000 distinct CDR3 sequences, 15% to 20% being singletons. The sequencing input was PBMCs or a T cell subset sorted from them (not recorded which). These receptors came from a man aged 18 to 29 who had mild COVID-19 (a few samples of this study predate the infection). Cell type and time point are not known. CDR3s include the opening cysteine and the closing phenylalanine or tryptophan. The order of the fields is V gene, D gene, clone size, J gene, CDR3 DNA, CDR3 protein. D genes are given only for firm matches. For some rows the clone size is stated as once, few or many, or as a class when expanded; others skip it.

>TRBV6-5|.|.|TRBJ1-1
TGTGCCAGCAGTTACTCGCAGGGGATAGCTTTCTTT
CASSYSQGIAFF
>TRBV4-1|TRBD2|.|TRBJ2-1
TGCGCCAGCAGCCAAGTGCAGGGAGGGAATGAGCAGTTCTTC
CASSQVQGGNEQFF
>TRBV27|TRBD2|.|TRBJ2-3
TGTGCCAGCAGTCCTCGGGGTAGCGGGGACCTATCTTCGCAGTATTTT
CASSPRGSGDLSSQYF
>TRBV7-8|.|many|TRBJ2-5
TGTGCCAGCACCCAGCGGCGGGGAAAGACCCAGTACTTC
CASTQRRGKTQYF
>TRBV27|.|.|TRBJ2-2
TGTGCCAGCAGTTTTCTGGGGCGGGTCACCGGGGAGCTGTTTTTT
CASSFLGRVTGELFF
>TRBV4-3|.|few|TRBJ1-1
TGCGCCAGCAGCCAAGCTTACCTAAGCACTGAAGCTTTCTTT
CASSQAYLSTEAFF
>TRBV20-1|TRBD2|.|TRBJ2-5
TGCAGTTCGAAGACTAGCGGGGGGCGGGCGGAGACCCAGTACTTC
CSSKTSGGRAETQYF
>TRBV6-5|.|.|TRBJ1-5
TGTGCCAGCAGTTTTCAATATAATCAGCCCCAGCATTTT
CASSFQYNQPQHF
>TRBV4-3|.|.|TRBJ2-3
TGCGCCAGCAGCCCGCGGGTATCCCCTCCGGAAGATACGCAGTATTTT
CASSPRVSPPEDTQYF
>TRBV7-3|TRBD1|.|TRBJ2-3
TGTGCCAGCAGCCTCGGGACAGGGCGCAGAGATACGCAGTATTTT
CASSLGTGRRDTQYF
>TRBV29-1|.|.|TRBJ2-2
TGCAGCGTTGAAACGCGGAACACCGGGGAGCTGTTTTTT
CSVETRNTGELFF
>TRBV4-2|TRBD1|.|TRBJ1-4
TGTGCCAGCAGCCCCGGGACAGGACTTGCAACTAATGAAAAACTGTTTTTT
CASSPGTGLATNEKLFF
>TRBV6-5|.|few|TRBJ2-1
TGTGCCAGCAGCGCCATTGAGGGGAATGAGCAGTTCTTC
CASSAIEGNEQFF
>TRBV7-6|TRBD1|.|TRBJ2-2
TGTGCCAGCAGCTTAGCGCCAGGGGGTGCTGACGGGGAGCTGTTTTTT
CASSLAPGGADGELFF
>TRBV11-3|.|few|TRBJ1-1
TGTGCCAGCAGCGCTGACGGGGTCACTGAAGCTTTCTTT
CASSADGVTEAFF
>TRBV4-3|TRBD1|few|TRBJ1-2
TGCGCCAGCAGCCTCGGGACAGCTTTAGCTAACTATGGCTACACCTTC
CASSLGTALANYGYTF
>TRBV7-8|TRBD1|.|TRBJ2-5
TGTGCCAGCAGCTTTGAGGACAGGGTAACCCAGTACTTC
CASSFEDRVTQYF
>TRBV6-2/TRBV6-3|TRBD1|few|TRBJ2-5
TGTGCCAGCAGTTACCGGGGACAGGGGGCCAGGGAGACCCAGTACTTC
CASSYRGQGARETQYF
>TRBV14|.|.|TRBJ1-1
TGTGCCAGCAGCCACCTGGGGCCTTTAGTTAACACTGAAGCTTTCTTT
CASSHLGPLVNTEAFF
>TRBV6-2/TRBV6-3|.|many|TRBJ2-7
TGTGCCAGCAGTCCCGGCGTTTACGAGCAGTACTTC
CASSPGVYEQYF
>TRBV11-2|TRBD1|few|TRBJ1-1
TGTGCCAGCAGCGCTAGCCCAGGGGGGAACACTGAAGCTTTCTTT
CASSASPGGNTEAFF
>TRBV28|TRBD2|few|TRBJ2-3
TGTGCCAGCAGTCAAATCAGCGGGGGGGCCAGAGATACGCAGTATTTT
CASSQISGGARDTQYF
>TRBV2|.|few|TRBJ2-5
TGTGCCAGCAGCGAGGAGGGGACCCAGTACTTC
CASSEEGTQYF
>TRBV27|.|.|TRBJ2-1
TGTGCCAGCAAGGGGCGGGGAGACAATGAGCAGTTCTTC
CASKGRGDNEQFF
>TRBV7-2|.|.|TRBJ1-2
TGTGCCAGCAGCTTAGAGGGTCGGAGCGGCTACACCTTC
CASSLEGRSGYTF
>TRBV6-5|TRBD1|.|TRBJ1-2
TGTGCCAGCAGTTACTCTTCAGGGGGTTATGGCTACACCTTC
CASSYSSGGYGYTF
>TRBV7-3|.|few|TRBJ2-1
TGTGCCAGCGGTGAGGGTCGCATCGAGCAGTTCTTC
CASGEGRIEQFF
>TRBV4-2|.|.|TRBJ2-1
TGTGCCAGCAGCCAAGTGGGGTATGGGTTCTCCTACAATGAGCAGTTCTTC
CASSQVGYGFSYNEQFF
>TRBV30|TRBD1|.|TRBJ2-1
TGTGCCTGGGGGACAGGGTGGAGCGAGCAGTTCTTC
CAWGTGWSEQFF
>TRBV7-2|TRBD2|few|TRBJ2-1
TGTGCCAGCAGCTTAGGGACTAGCGGGGCTGAGCAGTTCTTC
CASSLGTSGAEQFF
>TRBV25-1|.|.|TRBJ1-6
TGTGCCAGCAGCTGGGGGGGGTCGGGTAATTCACCCCTCCACTTT
CASSWGGSGNSPLHF
>TRBV7-3|TRBD2|.|TRBJ2-1
TGTGCCAGCAGCTCGGCGGGGGGCCGGAATGACCAGTTCTTC
CASSSAGGRNDQFF
>TRBV20-1|.|few|TRBJ2-7
TGCAGTGCTAGAGATCCTGAGGGGGGCGTAGAGCAGTACTTC
CSARDPEGGVEQYF
>TRBV5-1|.|.|TRBJ2-3
TGCGCCAGCAGCTTGTACCGGGACGACACAGATACGCAGTATTTT
CASSLYRDDTDTQYF
>TRBV11-2|.|.|TRBJ1-2
TGTGCCAGCAGCCCTCGGACAGTAACTGGCTACACCTTC
CASSPRTVTGYTF
>TRBV6-5|TRBD1|few|TRBJ1-1
TGTGCCAGCAGTAGGGGACAGGGGAGGACTGAAGCTTTCTTT
CASSRGQGRTEAFF
>TRBV6-1|TRBD1|.|TRBJ1-1
TGTGCCAGCAGGGAGGACAGGGTCAGGACTGAAGCTTTCTTT
CASREDRVRTEAFF